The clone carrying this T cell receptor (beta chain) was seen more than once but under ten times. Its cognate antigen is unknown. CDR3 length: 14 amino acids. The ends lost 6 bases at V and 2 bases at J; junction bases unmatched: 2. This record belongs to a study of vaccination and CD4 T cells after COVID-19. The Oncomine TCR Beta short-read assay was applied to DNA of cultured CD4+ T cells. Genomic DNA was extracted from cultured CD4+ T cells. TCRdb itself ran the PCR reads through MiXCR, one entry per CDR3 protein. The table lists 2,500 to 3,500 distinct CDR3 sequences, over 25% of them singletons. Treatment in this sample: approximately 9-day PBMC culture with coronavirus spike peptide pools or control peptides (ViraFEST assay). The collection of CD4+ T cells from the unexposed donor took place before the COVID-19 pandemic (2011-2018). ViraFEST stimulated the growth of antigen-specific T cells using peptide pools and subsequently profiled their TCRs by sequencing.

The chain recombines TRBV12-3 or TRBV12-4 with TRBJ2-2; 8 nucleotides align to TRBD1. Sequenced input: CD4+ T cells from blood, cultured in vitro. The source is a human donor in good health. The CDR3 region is CASSGQGNTGELFF. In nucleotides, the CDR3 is TGTGCCAGCAGCGGACAGGGAAACACCGGGGAGCTGTTTTTT.